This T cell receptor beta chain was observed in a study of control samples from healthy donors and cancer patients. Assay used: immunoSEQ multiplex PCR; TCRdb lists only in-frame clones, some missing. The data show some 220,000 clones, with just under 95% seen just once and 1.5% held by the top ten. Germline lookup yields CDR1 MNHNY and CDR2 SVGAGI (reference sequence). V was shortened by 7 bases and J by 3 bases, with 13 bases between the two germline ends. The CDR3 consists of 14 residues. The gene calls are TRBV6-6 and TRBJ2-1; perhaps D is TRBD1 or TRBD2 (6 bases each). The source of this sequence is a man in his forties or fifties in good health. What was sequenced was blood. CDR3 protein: CASTSGANYNEQFF. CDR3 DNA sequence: TGTGCCAGCACTTCGGGGGCTAACTACAATGAGCAGTTCTTC.